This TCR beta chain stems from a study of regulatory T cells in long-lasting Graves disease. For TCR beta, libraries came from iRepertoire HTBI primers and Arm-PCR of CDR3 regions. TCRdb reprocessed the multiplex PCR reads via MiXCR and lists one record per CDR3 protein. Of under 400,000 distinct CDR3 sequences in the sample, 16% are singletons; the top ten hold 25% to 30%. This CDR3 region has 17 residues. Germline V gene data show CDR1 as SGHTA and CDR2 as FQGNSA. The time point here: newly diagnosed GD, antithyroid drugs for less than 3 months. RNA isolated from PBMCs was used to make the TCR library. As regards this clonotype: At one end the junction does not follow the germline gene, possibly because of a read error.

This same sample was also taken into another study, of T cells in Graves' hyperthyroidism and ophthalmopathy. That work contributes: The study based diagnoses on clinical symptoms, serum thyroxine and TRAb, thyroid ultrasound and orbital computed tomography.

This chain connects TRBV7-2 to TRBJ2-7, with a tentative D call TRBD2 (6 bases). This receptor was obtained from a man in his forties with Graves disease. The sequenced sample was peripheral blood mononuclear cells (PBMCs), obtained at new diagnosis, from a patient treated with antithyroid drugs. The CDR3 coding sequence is TGTGCCAGCAGCCAGGCGGGGCTTGGACTCCCCCCCTACGAGCAGTGCTTC. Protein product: CASSQAGLGLPPYEQCF.